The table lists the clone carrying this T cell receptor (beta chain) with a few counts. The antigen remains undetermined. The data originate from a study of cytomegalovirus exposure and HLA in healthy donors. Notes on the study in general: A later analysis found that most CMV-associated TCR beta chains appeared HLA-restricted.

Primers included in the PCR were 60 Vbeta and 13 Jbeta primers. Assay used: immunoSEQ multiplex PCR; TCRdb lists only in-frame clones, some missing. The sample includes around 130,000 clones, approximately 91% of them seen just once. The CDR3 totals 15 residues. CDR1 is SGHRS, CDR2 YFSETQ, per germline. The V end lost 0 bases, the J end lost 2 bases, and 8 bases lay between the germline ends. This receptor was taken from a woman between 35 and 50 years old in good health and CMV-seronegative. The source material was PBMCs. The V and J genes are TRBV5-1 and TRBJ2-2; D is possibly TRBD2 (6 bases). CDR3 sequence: CASSLGTTNTGELFF. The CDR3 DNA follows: TGCGCCAGCAGCTTGGGGACTACTAACACCGGGGAGCTGTTTTTT.